The sequence of this T cell receptor beta chain was determined in a study of T-cell memory formation after mild COVID-19. On this clonotype: Its antigen remains unknown.

Findings of the study overall: CD4+ bias marked clones expanding day 15 to 37, unlike balanced contracting clones. Proof of SARS-CoV-2 specificity was absent for the second-wave clones that crested on day 37.

TCRdb called the 5' RACE reads again in MiXCR, with one record for every CDR3 protein. The sample consists of around 400,000 distinct CDR3 sequences, approximately 24% of them appearing once. Germline CDR1 and CDR2: DFQATT and SNEGSKA (reference sequence). The CDR3 is 13 residues long. J was trimmed by 5 bases and V by 4 bases; bases with no gene match: 7. Sequenced input: PBMCs or a T cell subset sorted from them (not recorded which). This TCR was recovered from an adult woman who had mild COVID-19 (a few samples of this study predate the infection). Cell type and time point are not known. This chain connects TRBV20-1 to TRBJ2-7; 8 bases align to TRBD1. The CDR3 reads CSATRQGLHEQYF. DNA of the CDR3: TGCAGTGCTACGAGACAGGGGTTACACGAGCAGTACTTC.